Below, 26 T cell receptor beta chains from the same sample are listed, as sequenced in a study of cytomegalovirus exposure and HLA in healthy donors. Primers included in the PCR were 60 Vbeta and 13 Jbeta primers. Clones were read by immunoSEQ multiplex PCR, and TCRdb kept only the in-frame ones, dropping some. The sample comprises about 140,000 clones, approximately 82% of which are singletons, and around 9.7% rests with the top ten. The sample consisted of PBMCs. These receptors all come from a woman aged 55-70 years in good health and CMV-seropositive.

This chain links TRBV19 with TRBJ2-7, with TRBD2 matching 10 bases. Per the germline V gene, CDR1 is LNHDA and CDR2 is SQIVND (reference sequence). The CDR3 sequence is 15 residues long. J gave up 3 bases and V 9 bases, and 11 bases lay outside the gene matches. CDR3 bases: TGTGCCAGCCGGAGAGCGGGAGGGAGCAACTACGAGCAGTACTTC. Its protein product is CASRRAGGSNYEQYF. Full variable domain (missing parts from reference TRBV19 and TRBJ2-7): DGGITQSPKYLFRKEGQNVTLSCEQNLNHDAMYWYRQDPGQGLRLIYYSQIVNDFQKGDIAEGYSVSREKKESFPLTVTSAQKNPTAFYLCASRRAGGSNYEQYFGPGTRLTVT.

This clone was found a few times. The V gene is TRBV5-4, the J gene TRBJ2-2; 12 nucleotides agree with TRBD2. V shed 5 bases and J 4 bases; nucleotides not matched to a gene: 6. Germline V gene data show CDR1 as SGHNT and CDR2 as YYREEE (reference sequence). The length of the CDR3 is 16 residues. The CDR3 DNA follows: TGTGCCAGCAGGCCAGGACTAGCGGGACTCACCGGGGAGCTGTTTTTT. This translates into CASRPGLAGLTGELFF.

This clone was seen only once. The rearrangement links TRBV20-1 to TRBJ2-1; D gene uncertain. Deletions cut 5 bases from V and 5 bases from J, with 7 bases between. This CDR3 comprises 11 residues. CDR1 and CDR2 from the germline V gene are DFQATT and SNEGSKA (reference sequence). The CDR3, as DNA: TGCAGTGCTCACCGGGACAATGAGCAGTTCTTC. This sequence encodes CSAHRDNEQFF.

This rearrangement joins TRBV28 to TRBJ1-2; D remains unclear. CDR1 is MDHEN and CDR2 is SYDVKM in the germline V gene. The CDR3 is 14 residues long. Deletions cut 4 bases from V and 0 bases from J, with 9 bases between. The CDR3 loop is CASSSLQANYGYTF. The CDR3 DNA follows: TGTGCCAGCAGTTCATTACAAGCTAACTATGGCTACACCTTC.

This chain links TRBV2 with TRBJ2-5; 11 positions agree with TRBD1. With V trimmed by 11 bases and J by 1 base, 3 bases remained unmatched. Germline loops: CDR1 SNHLY, CDR2 FYNNEI. This CDR3 has 13 amino acids. The CDR3, as DNA: TGTGCCGGGACAGGGGGGATCCAAGAGACCCAGTACTTC. Translating gives CAGTGGIQETQYF.

This clone was found a few times. The genes are TRBV2 and TRBJ1-1; 8 nucleotides align to TRBD1. V lost 4 bases and J lost 6; bases outside the gene matches: 1. Germline CDR1 SNHLY, CDR2 FYNNEI. CDR3 length: 12 residues. The CDR3 reads CASSATGAEAFF. CDR3 sequence (DNA): TGTGCCAGCAGTGCGACAGGGGCTGAAGCTTTCTTT.

V is TRBV27 and J is TRBJ2-3; 7 nucleotides agree with TRBD2. The germline CDR1 and CDR2 sequences are MNHEY and SMNVEV (reference sequence). V shed 1 base, J shed 1 base, and the junction held 8 bases outside the gene matches. The CDR3 runs 17 residues. The CDR3 coding sequence is TGTGCCAGCAGTTTATTGCTGGCGGGAGCGGGCACAGATACGCAGTATTTT. It encodes CASSLLLAGAGTDTQYF.

This chain uses TRBV10-3 with TRBJ2-7; 7 bases map to TRBD2. J was trimmed by 0 bases and V by 7 bases; bases with no gene match: 3. Germline V gene lookup returns CDR1 ENHRY and CDR2 SYGVKD. The length of the CDR3 is 13 residues. The CDR3 DNA is TGTGCCATCATGCCTAGCGGCTCCTACGAGCAGTACTTC. It specifies CAIMPSGSYEQYF.

This chain joins TRBV4-1 and TRBJ1-5; D ambiguous. Germline values: CDR1 MGHRA, CDR2 YSYEKL. There are 16 residues in the CDR3. Trimming pared 0 bases from V and 3 bases from J, leaving 12 bases between. The CDR3 region is CASSQDHSTYNQPQHF. In DNA, the CDR3 is TGCGCCAGCAGCCAAGATCATTCAACCTACAATCAGCCCCAGCATTTT.

The V and J genes are TRBV19 and TRBJ2-7; 7 bases match TRBD2. The CDR3 loop spans 14 amino acids. Trimming at V came to 3 bases and at J to 3 bases, leaving 5 bases not matched to a gene. Looked up from germline, CDR1 is LNHDA and CDR2 is SQIVND (reference sequence). CDR3 bases: TGTGCCAGTAGTATGGCTAGCGGCTACTACGAGCAGTACTTC. Translated, it gives CASSMASGYYEQYF.

J is TRBJ2-7 and V is TRBV28, with 7 bases that match TRBD2. With 5 bases clipped from V and 0 bases from J, the junction kept 4 bases outside the gene matches. This CDR3 contains 14 residues. The germline gives CDR1 MDHEN, CDR2 SYDVKM. In DNA form, the CDR3 reads TGTGCCAGCAGTAATCCGGGAGGCTCCTACGAGCAGTACTTC. It yields the protein CASSNPGGSYEQYF.

The chain combines TRBV6-4 with TRBJ2-1; possible D gene TRBD1, 5 bases. The CDR3 loop spans 15 amino acids. Germline lookup yields CDR1 MRHNA and CDR2 SNTAGT. The germline V and J ends were trimmed by 0 bases and 6 bases, with 12 bases remaining between them. The CDR3 sequence is CASSDSGRSPNEQFF. In DNA, the CDR3 is TGTGCCAGCAGTGACTCGGGGCGGAGCCCCAATGAGCAGTTCTTC.

The chain is built from TRBV19 and TRBJ2-1; D unclear. The CDR3 totals 16 residues. V was shortened by 5 bases and J by 0 bases, with 14 bases between the two germline ends. CDR1 is LNHDA and CDR2 is SQIVND in the germline V gene (reference sequence). The CDR3 region is CASSLTSRFSYNEQFF. The CDR3 DNA reads TGTGCCAGTAGTCTGACCTCCAGGTTCTCCTACAATGAGCAGTTCTTC.

This clone was counted between two and nine times. The genes are TRBV19 and TRBJ1-1; the match to TRBD1 covers 7 bases. This CDR3 is built from 15 residues. The V and J ends lost 1 base and 3 bases, in that order; junction bases with no gene match: 5. Germline CDR1 and CDR2: LNHDA and SQIVND (reference sequence). The CDR3 DNA reads as TGTGCCAGTAGTATAGGTAGGGGGCGAGACACTGAAGCTTTCTTT. It codes for CASSIGRGRDTEAFF.

As concerns this clone: At one end the junction does not follow the germline gene, possibly because of a read error. The chain joins TRBV5-1 to TRBJ1-1, with unresolved D. This CDR3 comprises 13 residues. Germline CDR1 and CDR2: SGHRS and YFSETQ. The CDR3 DNA is TGCGCCAGCAGCTTGGGTGATTACGATGAAGCCTTCTTT. Protein sequence: CASSLGDYDEAFF.

Note on this clone: This sample also contains other DNA sequences that code for the same CDR3. The genes are TRBV27 and TRBJ2-7; D uncertain. The V end lost 4 bases, the J end lost 1 base, and 2 bases lay between the germline ends. This CDR3 has 11 amino acids. The germline V gene has CDR1 MNHEY and CDR2 SMNVEV (reference sequence). The CDR3 nucleotides are TGTGCCAGCAGTTCGTCCTACGAGCAGTACTTC. Translating it yields CASSSSYEQYF.

The chain uses TRBV4-3 and TRBJ2-2, with 14 bases identical to TRBD2. The CDR3 contains 17 residues. Germline CDR1 is LGHNA and CDR2 is YSLEER. After removal of 4 bases from V and 5 bases from J, the junction contained 6 bases not matched to a gene. In DNA form, the CDR3 reads TGCGCCAGCAGCCCTGGGACTAGCGGGAGTTTTACCGGGGAGCTGTTTTTT. Translating gives CASSPGTSGSFTGELFF.

The genes are TRBV7-9 and TRBJ1-2; 10 bases agree with TRBD1. The ends lost 3 bases at V and 5 bases at J; junction bases unmatched: 3. This CDR3 contains 14 residues. CDR1 and CDR2 from the germline V gene are SEHNR and FQNEAQ (reference sequence). This CDR3 is CASSLGQGLYGYTF. Here the CDR3 DNA reads TGTGCCAGCAGCTTGGGACAGGGGCTTTATGGCTACACCTTC. The entire variable domain, with the rest obtained from reference TRBV7-9 and TRBJ1-2, is as follows: DTGVSQNPRHKITKRGQNVTFRCDPISEHNRLYWYRQTLGQGPEFLTYFQNEAQLEKSRLLSDRFSAERPKGSFSTLEIQRTEQGDSAMYLCASSLGQGLYGYTFGSGTRLTVV.

The rearrangement joins TRBV4-1 to TRBJ1-5; 7 nucleotides agree with TRBD1. Germline-derived CDR1 and CDR2 are MGHRA and YSYEKL. The CDR3 spans 16 residues. Unmatched junction bases numbered 13, after V lost 6 bases and J lost 5 bases. The CDR3 DNA sequence: TGCGCCAGCAGTCCGCTACAGGGGATGGGGGATCAGCCCCAGCATTTT. Its translation: CASSPLQGMGDQPQHF.

This chain connects TRBV5-1 to TRBJ2-1; the match to TRBD1 covers 7 bases. Germline lookup yields CDR1 SGHRS and CDR2 YFSETQ. The CDR3 spans 15 residues. V shed 4 bases, J shed 0 bases, and the junction held 4 bases outside the gene matches. CDR3 DNA: TGCGCCAGCAGCCCCGGGACAGTCTCCTACAATGAGCAGTTCTTC. Translation: CASSPGTVSYNEQFF.

The J gene is TRBJ1-1, the V gene TRBV5-4; 12 bases are a match to TRBD1. From germline, CDR1 is SGHNT and CDR2 YYREEE (reference sequence). V was pared by 4 bases and J by 1 base, with 8 bases of the junction left unmatched. The CDR3 totals 17 residues. In DNA form, the CDR3 reads TGTGCCAGCAGCCTGCGGGACAGGGGGCCAGGGAACACTGAAGCTTTCTTT. The encoded protein is CASSLRDRGPGNTEAFF.

The gene calls are TRBV27 and TRBJ2-6, with 7 bases fitting TRBD1. This CDR3 is built from 16 residues. Germline V gives CDR1 MNHEY, CDR2 SMNVEV (reference sequence). Unmatched junction bases numbered 9, after V lost 5 bases and J lost 5 bases. This chain's CDR3 is CASSVTGVDRANVLTF. The CDR3 nucleotides read TGTGCCAGCAGTGTTACAGGGGTTGATAGGGCCAACGTCCTGACTTTC.

The table lists this clone with a count of one. The CDR3 spells CASSLAQFGGGANVLTF. The CDR3 bases are TGTGCCAGCAGCTTAGCCCAGTTCGGGGGAGGGGCCAACGTCCTGACTTTC. J is TRBJ2-6 and V is TRBV13, with D maybe TRBD2 (6 bases). Germline assignment: CDR1 PRHDT and CDR2 FYEKMQ (reference sequence). This CDR3 is 17 amino acids long. The germline V and J ends were trimmed by 1 base and 4 bases, with 14 bases remaining between them.

The DNA for the CDR3 is TGCGCCAGCAGCTTGGACCCTGCGAGCTCCTACAATGAGCAGTTCTTC. This gives the protein CASSLDPASSYNEQFF. J is TRBJ2-1 and V is TRBV5-1; no reliable D call. CDR1 and CDR2 (germline): SGHRS, YFSETQ. Trimming removed 0 bases at V and 0 bases at J, with 10 bases between. This CDR3 is built from 16 residues.

This sequence joins TRBV7-9 and TRBJ1-2; 9 bases match TRBD1. The CDR3 runs to 15 residues. The J segment lost 8 bases and the V segment lost 0 bases, leaving 7 bases of the junction unmatched. Looked up from germline, CDR1 is SEHNR and CDR2 is FQNEAQ (reference sequence). The CDR3 here is CASSLASGQGGGYTF. The CDR3 region has the DNA TGTGCCAGCAGCTTAGCGTCGGGACAGGGCGGAGGCTACACCTTC.

The V call is TRBV15, the J call TRBJ2-5; TRBD1 matches at 7 bases. The CDR3 runs to 14 residues. The V gene's germline CDR1 is LNHNV and CDR2 YYDKDF (reference sequence). V lost 3 bases to trimming and J lost 2 bases; unmatched junction nucleotides: 3. CDR3 sequence reads: CATSRRQGQETQYF. In nucleotides, the CDR3 is TGTGCCACCAGCAGGCGACAGGGACAAGAGACCCAGTACTTC.